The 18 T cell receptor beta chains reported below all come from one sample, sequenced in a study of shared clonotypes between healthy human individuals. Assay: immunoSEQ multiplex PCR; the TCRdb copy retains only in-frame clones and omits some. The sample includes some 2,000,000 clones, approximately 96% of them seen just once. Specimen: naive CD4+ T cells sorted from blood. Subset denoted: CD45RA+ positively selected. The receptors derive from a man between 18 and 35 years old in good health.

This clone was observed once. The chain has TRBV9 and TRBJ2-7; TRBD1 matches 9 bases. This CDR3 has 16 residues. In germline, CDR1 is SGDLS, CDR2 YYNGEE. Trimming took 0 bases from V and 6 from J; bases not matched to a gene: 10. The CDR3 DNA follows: TGTGCCAGCAGCGTAGGTCCAGCGGGACAGGGAGGCGAGCAGTACTTC. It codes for CASSVGPAGQGGEQYF.

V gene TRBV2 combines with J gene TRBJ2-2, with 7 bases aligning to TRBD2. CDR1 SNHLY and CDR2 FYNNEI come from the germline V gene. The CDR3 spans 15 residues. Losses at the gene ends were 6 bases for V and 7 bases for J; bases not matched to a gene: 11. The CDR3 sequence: CASSSSGKAGGELFF. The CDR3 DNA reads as TGTGCCAGCAGCTCTAGCGGAAAGGCCGGCGGGGAGCTGTTTTTT. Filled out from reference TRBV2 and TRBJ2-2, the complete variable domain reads EPEVTQTPSHQVTQMGQEVILRCVPISNHLYFYWYRQILGQKVEFLVSFYNNEISEKSEIFDDQFSVERPDGSNFTLKIRSTKLEDSAMYFCASSSSGKAGGELFFGEGSRLTVL.

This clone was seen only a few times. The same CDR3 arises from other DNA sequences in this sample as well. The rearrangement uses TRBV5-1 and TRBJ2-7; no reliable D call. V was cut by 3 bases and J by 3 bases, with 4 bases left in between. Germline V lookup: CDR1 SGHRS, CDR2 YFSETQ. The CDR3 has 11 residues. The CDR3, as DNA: TGCGCCAGCAGCTCCAACTACGAGCAGTACTTC. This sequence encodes CASSSNYEQYF.

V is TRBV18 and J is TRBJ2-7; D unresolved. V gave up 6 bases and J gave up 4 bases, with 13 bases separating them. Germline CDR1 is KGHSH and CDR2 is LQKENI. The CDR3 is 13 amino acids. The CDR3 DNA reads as TGTGCCAGCTCCCAAAGGACGGCTTACGAGCAGTACTTC. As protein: CASSQRTAYEQYF.

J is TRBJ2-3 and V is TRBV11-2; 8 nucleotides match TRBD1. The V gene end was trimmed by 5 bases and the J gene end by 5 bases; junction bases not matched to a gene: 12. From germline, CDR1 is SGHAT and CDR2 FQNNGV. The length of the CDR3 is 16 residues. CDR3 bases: TGTGCCAGCAGCAAACAGGGGGGAGGAGGGGAAGATACGCAGTATTTT. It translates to CASSKQGGGGEDTQYF.

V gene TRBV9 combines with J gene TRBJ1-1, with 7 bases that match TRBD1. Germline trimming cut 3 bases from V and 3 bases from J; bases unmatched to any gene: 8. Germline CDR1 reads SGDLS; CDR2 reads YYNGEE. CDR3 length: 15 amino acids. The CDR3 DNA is TGTGCCAGCAGCGGCCGACAGGGCCCATACACTGAAGCTTTCTTT. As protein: CASSGRQGPYTEAFF. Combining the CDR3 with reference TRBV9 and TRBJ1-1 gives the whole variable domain DSGVTQTPKHLITATGQRVTLRCSPRSGDLSVYWYQQSLDQGLQFLIQYYNGEERAKGNILERFSAQQFPDLHSELNLSSLELGDSALYFCASSGRQGPYTEAFFGQGTRLTVV.

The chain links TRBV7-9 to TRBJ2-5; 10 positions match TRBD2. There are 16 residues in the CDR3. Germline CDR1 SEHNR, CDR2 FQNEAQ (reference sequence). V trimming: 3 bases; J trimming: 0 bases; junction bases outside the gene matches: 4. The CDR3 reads CASSFLAGAYQETQYF. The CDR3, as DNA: TGTGCCAGCAGCTTCCTAGCGGGAGCGTACCAAGAGACCCAGTACTTC.

CDR3 residues: CASTMGGAGEKLFF. The CDR3 nucleotides are TGTGCCAGTACCATGGGGGGCGCGGGTGAAAAACTGTTTTTT. The chain carries TRBV19 and TRBJ1-4, with D perhaps TRBD1 (6 bases). The CDR3 contains 14 residues. V was clipped by 7 bases and J by 7 bases, with 16 bases between them. CDR1 is LNHDA and CDR2 is SQIVND in the germline V gene (reference sequence).

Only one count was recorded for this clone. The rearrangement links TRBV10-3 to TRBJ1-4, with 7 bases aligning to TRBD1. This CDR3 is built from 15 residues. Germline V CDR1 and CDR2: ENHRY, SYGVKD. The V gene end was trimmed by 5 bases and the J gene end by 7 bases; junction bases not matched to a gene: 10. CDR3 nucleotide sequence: TGTGCCATCAGTCCCGACAGGGTGGGGGGTGAAAAACTGTTTTTT. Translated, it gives CAISPDRVGGEKLFF.

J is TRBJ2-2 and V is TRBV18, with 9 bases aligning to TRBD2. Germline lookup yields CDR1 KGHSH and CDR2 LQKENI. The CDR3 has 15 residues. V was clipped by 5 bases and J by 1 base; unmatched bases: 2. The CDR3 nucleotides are TGTGCCAGCTCAGTAGCGGGAGTGAACACCGGGGAGCTGTTTTTT. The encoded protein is CASSVAGVNTGELFF.

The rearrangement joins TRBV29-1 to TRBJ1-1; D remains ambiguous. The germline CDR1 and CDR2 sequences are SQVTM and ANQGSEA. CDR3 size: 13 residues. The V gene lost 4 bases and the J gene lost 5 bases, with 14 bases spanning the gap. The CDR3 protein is CSVGGQPGTEAFF. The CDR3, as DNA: TGCAGCGTTGGCGGGCAGCCTGGTACTGAAGCTTTCTTT. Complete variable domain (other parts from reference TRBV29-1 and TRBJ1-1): SAVISQKPSRDICQRGTSLTIQCQVDSQVTMMFWYRQQPGQSLTLIATANQGSEATYESGFVIDKFPISRPNLTFSTLTVSNMSPEDSSIYLCSVGGQPGTEAFFGQGTRLTVV.

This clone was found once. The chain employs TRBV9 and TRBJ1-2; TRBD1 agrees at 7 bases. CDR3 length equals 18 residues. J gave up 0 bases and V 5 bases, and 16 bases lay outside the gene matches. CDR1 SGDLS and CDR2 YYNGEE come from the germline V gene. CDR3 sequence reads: CASSTGGTARSTNYGYTF. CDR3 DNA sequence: TGTGCCAGCAGTACTGGGGGGACAGCACGAAGTACTAACTATGGCTACACCTTC. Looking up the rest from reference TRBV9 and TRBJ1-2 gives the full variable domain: DSGVTQTPKHLITATGQRVTLRCSPRSGDLSVYWYQQSLDQGLQFLIQYYNGEERAKGNILERFSAQQFPDLHSELNLSSLELGDSALYFCASSTGGTARSTNYGYTFGSGTRLTVV.

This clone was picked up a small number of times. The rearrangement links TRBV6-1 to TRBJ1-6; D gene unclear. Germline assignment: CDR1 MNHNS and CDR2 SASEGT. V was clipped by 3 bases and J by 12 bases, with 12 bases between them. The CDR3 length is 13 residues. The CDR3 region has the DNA TGTGCCAGCAGTGATGACCTAGGAGGACCCCTCCACTTT. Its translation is CASSDDLGGPLHF.

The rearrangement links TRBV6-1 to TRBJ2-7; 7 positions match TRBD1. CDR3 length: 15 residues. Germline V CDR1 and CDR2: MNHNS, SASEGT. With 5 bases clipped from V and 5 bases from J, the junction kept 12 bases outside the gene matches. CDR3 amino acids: CASSRTATGSHEQYF. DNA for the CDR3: TGTGCCAGCAGTCGTACCGCGACAGGGAGCCACGAGCAGTACTTC.

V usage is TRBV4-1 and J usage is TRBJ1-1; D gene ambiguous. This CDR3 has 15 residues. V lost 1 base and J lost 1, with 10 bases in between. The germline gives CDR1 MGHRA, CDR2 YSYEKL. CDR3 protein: CASSQVLTKNTEAFF. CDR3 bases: TGCGCCAGCAGCCAAGTCCTGACCAAGAACACTGAAGCTTTCTTT.

The CDR3: CASSPRETDTQYF. The CDR3 bases are TGTGCCAGCTCACCACGTGAGACAGATACGCAGTATTTT. The rearrangement links TRBV18 to TRBJ2-3; D is undetermined. The CDR3 contains 13 residues. The V end lost 1 base, the J end lost 3 bases, and 5 bases lay between the germline ends. CDR1 KGHSH and CDR2 LQKENI come from the germline V gene.

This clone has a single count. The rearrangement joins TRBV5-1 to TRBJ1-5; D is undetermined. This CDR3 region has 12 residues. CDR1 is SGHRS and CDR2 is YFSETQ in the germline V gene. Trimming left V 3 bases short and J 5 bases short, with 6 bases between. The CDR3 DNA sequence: TGCGCCAGCAGCTCGACCGATCAGCCCCAGCATTTT. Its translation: CASSSTDQPQHF.

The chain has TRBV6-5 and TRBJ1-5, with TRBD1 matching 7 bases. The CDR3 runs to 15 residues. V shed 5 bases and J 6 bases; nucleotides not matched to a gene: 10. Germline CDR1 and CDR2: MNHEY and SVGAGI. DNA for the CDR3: TGTGCCAGCAGTATAACAGGGGTAAGCGGTCAGCCCCAGCATTTT. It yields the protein CASSITGVSGQPQHF.